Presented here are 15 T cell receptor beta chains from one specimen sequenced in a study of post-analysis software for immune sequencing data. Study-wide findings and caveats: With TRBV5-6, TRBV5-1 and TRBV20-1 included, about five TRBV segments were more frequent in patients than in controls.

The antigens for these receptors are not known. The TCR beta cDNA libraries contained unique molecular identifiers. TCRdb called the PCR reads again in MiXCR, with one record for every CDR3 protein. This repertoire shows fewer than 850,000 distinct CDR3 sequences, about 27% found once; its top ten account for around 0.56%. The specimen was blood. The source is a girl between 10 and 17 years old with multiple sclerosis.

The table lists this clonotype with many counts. The CDR3 loop reads CASSQDRGQSNSPLHF. The CDR3 nucleotides read TGCGCCAGCAGCCAAGATAGGGGGCAGAGTAATTCACCCCTCCACTTT. The V gene is TRBV4-3, the J gene TRBJ1-6; 7 positions agree with TRBD1. CDR3 length: 16 residues. V was clipped by 0 bases and J by 6 bases; unmatched bases: 5. In germline, CDR1 is LGHNA, CDR2 YSLEER.

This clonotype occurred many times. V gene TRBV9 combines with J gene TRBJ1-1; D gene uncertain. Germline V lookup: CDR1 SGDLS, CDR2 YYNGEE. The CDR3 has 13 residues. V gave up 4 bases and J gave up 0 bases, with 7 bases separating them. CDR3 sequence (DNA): TGTGCCAGCAGCCCGAGGGTGAACACTGAAGCTTTCTTT. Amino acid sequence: CASSPRVNTEAFF.

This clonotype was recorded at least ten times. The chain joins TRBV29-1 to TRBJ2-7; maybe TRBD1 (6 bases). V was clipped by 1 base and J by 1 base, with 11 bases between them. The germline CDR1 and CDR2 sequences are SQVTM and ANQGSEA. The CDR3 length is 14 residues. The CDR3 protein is CSVEVPGASYEQYF. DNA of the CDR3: TGCAGCGTTGAAGTCCCAGGGGCGTCCTACGAGCAGTACTTC.

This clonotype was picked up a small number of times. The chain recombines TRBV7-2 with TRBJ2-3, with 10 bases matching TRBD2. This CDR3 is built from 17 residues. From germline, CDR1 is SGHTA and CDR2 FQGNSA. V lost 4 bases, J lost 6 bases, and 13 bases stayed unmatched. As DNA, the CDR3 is TGTGCCAGCAGCTCCGCGTTCCTAGCGGGGGTCGAGGATACGCAGTATTTT. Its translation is CASSSAFLAGVEDTQYF. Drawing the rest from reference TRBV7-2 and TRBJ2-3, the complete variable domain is GAGVSQSPSNKVTEKGKDVELRCDPISGHTALYWYRQSLGQGLEFLIYFQGNSAPDKSGLPSDRFSAERTGGSVSTLTIQRTQQEDSAVYLCASSSAFLAGVEDTQYFGPGTRLTVL.

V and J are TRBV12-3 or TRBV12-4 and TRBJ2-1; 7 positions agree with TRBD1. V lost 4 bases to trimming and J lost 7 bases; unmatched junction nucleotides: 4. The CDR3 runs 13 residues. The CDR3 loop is CASSSRGWNEQFF. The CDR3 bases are TGTGCCAGCAGTTCCAGGGGGTGGAATGAGCAGTTCTTC.

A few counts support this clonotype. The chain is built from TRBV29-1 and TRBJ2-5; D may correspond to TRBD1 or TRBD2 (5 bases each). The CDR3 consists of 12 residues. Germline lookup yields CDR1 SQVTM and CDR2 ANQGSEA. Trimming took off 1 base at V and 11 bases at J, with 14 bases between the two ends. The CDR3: CSVEGGRGEQYF. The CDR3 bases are TGCAGCGTTGAAGGGGGACGTGGAGAGCAGTACTTC.

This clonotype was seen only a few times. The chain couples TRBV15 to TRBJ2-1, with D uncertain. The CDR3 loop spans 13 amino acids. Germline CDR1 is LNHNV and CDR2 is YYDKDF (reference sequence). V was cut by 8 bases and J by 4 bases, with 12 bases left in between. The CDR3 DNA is TGTGCCACCGGGGTACCGCCATACAATGAGCAGTTCTTC. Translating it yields CATGVPPYNEQFF.

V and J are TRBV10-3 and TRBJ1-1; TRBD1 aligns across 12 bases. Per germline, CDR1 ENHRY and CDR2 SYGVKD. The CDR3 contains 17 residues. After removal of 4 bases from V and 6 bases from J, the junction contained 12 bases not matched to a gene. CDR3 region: CAISGGTGGAQRPEAFF. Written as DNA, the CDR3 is TGTGCCATCAGTGGGGGGACAGGGGGCGCGCAACGCCCTGAAGCTTTCTTT.

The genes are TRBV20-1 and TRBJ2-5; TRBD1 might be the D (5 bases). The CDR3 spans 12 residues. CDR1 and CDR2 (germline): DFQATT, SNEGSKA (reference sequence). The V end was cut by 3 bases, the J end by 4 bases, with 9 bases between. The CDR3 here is CSASKGLETQYF. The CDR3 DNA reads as TGCAGTGCTAGCAAGGGGCTAGAGACCCAGTACTTC.

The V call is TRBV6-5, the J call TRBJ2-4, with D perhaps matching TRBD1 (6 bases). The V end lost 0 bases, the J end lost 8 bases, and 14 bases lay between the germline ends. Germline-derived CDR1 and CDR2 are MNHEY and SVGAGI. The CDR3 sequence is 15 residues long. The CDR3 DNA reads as TGTGCCAGCAGTTACTCGGGCAGGGACATGGACATTCAGTACTTC. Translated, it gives CASSYSGRDMDIQYF.

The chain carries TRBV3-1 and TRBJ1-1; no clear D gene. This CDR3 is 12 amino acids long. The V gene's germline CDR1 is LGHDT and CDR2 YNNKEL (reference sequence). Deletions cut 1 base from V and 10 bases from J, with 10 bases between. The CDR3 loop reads CASSQGSLGAFF. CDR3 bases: TGTGCCAGCAGCCAAGGGTCCTTGGGAGCTTTCTTT.

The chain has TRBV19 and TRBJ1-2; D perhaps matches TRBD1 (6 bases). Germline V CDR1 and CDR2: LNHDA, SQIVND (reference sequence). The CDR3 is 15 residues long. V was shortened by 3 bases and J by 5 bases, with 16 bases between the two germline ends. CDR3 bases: TGTGCCAGTAGTATGGGACACCCAACTCCTTATGGCTACACCTTC. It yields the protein CASSMGHPTPYGYTF.

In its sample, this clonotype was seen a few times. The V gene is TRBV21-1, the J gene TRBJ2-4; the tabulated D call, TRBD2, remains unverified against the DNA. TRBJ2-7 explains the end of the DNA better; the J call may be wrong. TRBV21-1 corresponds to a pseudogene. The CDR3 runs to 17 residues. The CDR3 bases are TGTGCCAGCCAACCCCTACTCGGGCGGGAGGCCGTCTACGAGCAGTACTTC. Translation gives CASQPLLGREAVYEQYF.

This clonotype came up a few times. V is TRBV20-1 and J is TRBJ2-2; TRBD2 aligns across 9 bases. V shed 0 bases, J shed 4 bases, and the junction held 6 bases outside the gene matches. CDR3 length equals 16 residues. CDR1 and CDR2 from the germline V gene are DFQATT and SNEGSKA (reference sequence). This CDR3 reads CSAREYGGRVTGELFF. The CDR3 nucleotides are TGCAGTGCTAGAGAATACGGCGGGAGGGTCACCGGGGAGCTGTTTTTT.

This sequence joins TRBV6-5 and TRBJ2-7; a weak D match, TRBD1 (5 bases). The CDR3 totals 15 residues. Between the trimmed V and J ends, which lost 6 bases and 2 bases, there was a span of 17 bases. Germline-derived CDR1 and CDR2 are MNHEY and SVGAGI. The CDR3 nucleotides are TGTGCCAGCAGACAATCCGGCGACAGCGCCTACGAGCAGTACTTC. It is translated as CASRQSGDSAYEQYF.